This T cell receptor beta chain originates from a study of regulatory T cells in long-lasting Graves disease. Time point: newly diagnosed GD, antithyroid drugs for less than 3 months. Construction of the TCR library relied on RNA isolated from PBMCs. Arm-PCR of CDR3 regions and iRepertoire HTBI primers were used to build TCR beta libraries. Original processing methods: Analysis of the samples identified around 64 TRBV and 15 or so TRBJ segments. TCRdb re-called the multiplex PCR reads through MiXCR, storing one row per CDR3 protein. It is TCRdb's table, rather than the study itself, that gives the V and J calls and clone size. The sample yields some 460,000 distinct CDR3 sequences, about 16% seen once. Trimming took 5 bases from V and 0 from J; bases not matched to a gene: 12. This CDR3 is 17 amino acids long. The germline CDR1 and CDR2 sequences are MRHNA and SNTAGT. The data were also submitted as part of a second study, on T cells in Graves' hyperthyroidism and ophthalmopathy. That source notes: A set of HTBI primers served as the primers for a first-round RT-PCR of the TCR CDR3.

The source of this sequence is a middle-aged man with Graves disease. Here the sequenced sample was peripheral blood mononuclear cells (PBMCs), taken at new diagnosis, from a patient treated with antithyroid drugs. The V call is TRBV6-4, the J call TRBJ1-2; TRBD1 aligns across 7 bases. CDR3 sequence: CASSPNRGVRSNYGYTF. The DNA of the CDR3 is TGTGCCAGCAGTCCGAACAGGGGCGTGCGATCTAACTATGGCTACACCTTC.